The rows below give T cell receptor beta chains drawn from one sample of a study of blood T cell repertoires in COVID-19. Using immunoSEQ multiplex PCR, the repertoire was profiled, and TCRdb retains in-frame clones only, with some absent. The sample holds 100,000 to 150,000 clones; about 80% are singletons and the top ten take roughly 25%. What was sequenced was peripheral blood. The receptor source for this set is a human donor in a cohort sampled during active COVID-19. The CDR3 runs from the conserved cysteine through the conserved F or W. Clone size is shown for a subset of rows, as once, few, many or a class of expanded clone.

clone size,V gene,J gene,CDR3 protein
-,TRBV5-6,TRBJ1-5,CASSLQDQPQHF
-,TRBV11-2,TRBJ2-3,CASSPTQGADTQYF
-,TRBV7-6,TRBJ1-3,CASSSSPGGSGNTIYF
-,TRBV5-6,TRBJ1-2,CASSFRTGGLDGYTF
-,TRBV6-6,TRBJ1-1,CASINRGMNTEAFF
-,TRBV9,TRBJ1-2,CASSVGRNGYTF
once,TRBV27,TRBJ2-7,CASRPILGQREQYF
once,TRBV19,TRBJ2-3,CASRITHAGATDTQYF
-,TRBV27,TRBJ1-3,CASTRGRLTGNTIYF
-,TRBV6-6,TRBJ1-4,CASTPVNGQGLEKLFF
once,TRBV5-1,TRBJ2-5,CASSLAGTGYSRGQETQYF
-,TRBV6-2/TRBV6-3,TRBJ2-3,CASSGPLTGLSSFTDTQYF
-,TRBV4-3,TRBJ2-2,CASSRGTSGTGELFF
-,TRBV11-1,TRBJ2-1,CASSSDRDRGLYEQFF
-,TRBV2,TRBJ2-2,CASGRQGASSGELFF
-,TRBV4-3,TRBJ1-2,CASSQDLVATGAEGYTF
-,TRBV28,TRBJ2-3,CASSLGGDSDTQYF
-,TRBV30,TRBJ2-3,CAWGLAGGLKDTQYF
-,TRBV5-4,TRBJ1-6,CASSSGQINSPLHF
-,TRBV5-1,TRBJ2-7,CASSLWTIYEQYF
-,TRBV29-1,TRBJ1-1,CSVMDWGQEAFF
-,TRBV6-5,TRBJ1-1,CASSKDRGDTEAFF
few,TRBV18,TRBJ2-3,CASSPSRQGSQYF
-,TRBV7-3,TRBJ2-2,CASSLTGGGGELFF
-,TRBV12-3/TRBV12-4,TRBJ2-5,CASSLGERETQYF
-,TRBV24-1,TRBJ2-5,CATSAPTSGGRKETQYF
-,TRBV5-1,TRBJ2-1,CASSLASGRADEQFF
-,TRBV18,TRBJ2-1,CASSPRSGSYNEQFF